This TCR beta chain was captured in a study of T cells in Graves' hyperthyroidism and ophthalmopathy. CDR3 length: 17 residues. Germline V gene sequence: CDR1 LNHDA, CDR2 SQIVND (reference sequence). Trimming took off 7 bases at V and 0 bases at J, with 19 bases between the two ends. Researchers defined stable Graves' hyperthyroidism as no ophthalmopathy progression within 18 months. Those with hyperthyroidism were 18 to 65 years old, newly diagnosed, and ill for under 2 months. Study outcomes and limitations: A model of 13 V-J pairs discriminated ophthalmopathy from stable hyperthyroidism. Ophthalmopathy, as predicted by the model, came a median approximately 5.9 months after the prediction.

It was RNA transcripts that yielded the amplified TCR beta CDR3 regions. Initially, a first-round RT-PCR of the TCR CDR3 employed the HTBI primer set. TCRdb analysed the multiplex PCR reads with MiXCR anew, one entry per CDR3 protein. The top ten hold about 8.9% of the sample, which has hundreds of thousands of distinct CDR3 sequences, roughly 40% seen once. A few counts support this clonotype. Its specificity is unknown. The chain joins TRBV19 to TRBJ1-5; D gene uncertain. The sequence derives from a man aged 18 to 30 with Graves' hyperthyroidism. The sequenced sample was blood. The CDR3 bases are TGTGCCAGTAAAAAGGCAGGACTAAAGGATAGCAATCAGCCCCAGCATTTT. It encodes CASKKAGLKDSNQPQHF.